The 23 T cell receptor beta chains presented below share a single source sample, sequenced in a study of a mutant IDH1 vaccine in newly diagnosed glioma. These receptors have no identified antigens. Time point described: week 11, during vaccination. Vaccine doses each comprised 300 ug of mutant IDH1 20-mer peptide, with topical imiquimod. TCRdb's table, derived via immunoSEQ multiplex PCR, lists solely in-frame clones and lacks some. Here the sample spans 120,000 or so clones, around 77% being singletons. The source was PBMCs, collected from a glioma patient whose treatment included an IDH1 peptide vaccine. These receptors were taken from a man aged 35-49 years with glioma.

The V and J genes are TRBV7-8 and TRBJ1-1; TRBD1 is a possible D gene (5 bases). CDR3 length equals 16 residues. Germline values: CDR1 SGHVS, CDR2 FQNEAQ. Trimming took 2 bases from V and 0 from J, leaving 13 bases between them. The CDR3 nucleotides read TGTGCCAGCAGCTTACCAGGGATCGGGGTGAACACTGAAGCTTTCTTT. It yields the protein CASSLPGIGVNTEAFF.

This CDR3 reads CASSLGTGPQHF. DNA for the CDR3: TGTGCCAGCAGCTTAGGTACTGGGCCCCAGCATTTT. This rearrangement joins TRBV7-9 to TRBJ1-5, with D unclear. The germline V gene encodes CDR1 SEHNR and CDR2 FQNEAQ (reference sequence). The V end was cut by 1 base, the J end by 9 bases, with 7 bases between. The CDR3 is 12 residues long.

The genes are TRBV10-2 and TRBJ2-5; tentatively, D is TRBD2 (7 bases). From germline, CDR1 is WSHSY and CDR2 SAAADI. The CDR3 totals 15 residues. V was cut by 6 bases and J by 3 bases, with 17 bases left in between. CDR3 nucleotide sequence: TGCGCCAGCAGGAATCTGGGGGGGCGAGAAGAGACCCAGTACTTC. Amino acids: CASRNLGGREETQYF.

This clone was observed a single time. The CDR3 protein is CASSLWSGNTIYF. As DNA, the CDR3 is TGTGCCAGCAGCTTATGGAGTGGAAACACCATATATTTT. This sequence joins TRBV11-2 and TRBJ1-3; no definite D call. With 2 bases removed from V and 3 bases from J, the gap between germline ends came to 5 bases. The CDR3 totals 13 residues. Germline V gene lookup returns CDR1 SGHAT and CDR2 FQNNGV.

The chain is built from TRBV5-1 and TRBJ2-2; D remains unclear. The V and J ends lost 4 bases and 1 base respectively, with 5 bases between them. CDR1 and CDR2 from the germline V gene are SGHRS and YFSETQ. The CDR3 runs to 13 residues. CDR3 protein: CASSLGNTGELFF. CDR3 DNA sequence: TGCGCCAGCAGCCTGGGGAACACCGGGGAGCTGTTTTTT. The variable domain in full, with the rest retrieved from reference TRBV5-1 and TRBJ2-2, is KAGVTQTPRYLIKTRGQQVTLSCSPISGHRSVSWYQQTPGQGLQFLFEYFSETQRNKGNFPGRFSGRQFSNSRSEMNVSTLELGDSALYLCASSLGNTGELFFGEGSRLTVL.

The V and J genes are TRBV19 and TRBJ2-6, with D maybe TRBD1 (5 bases). Germline CDR1 and CDR2: LNHDA and SQIVND (reference sequence). V lost 5 bases and J lost 1, with 9 bases in between. The CDR3 spans 15 residues. Here the CDR3 DNA reads TGTGCCAGTAGTCCCCAGGGATCTGGGGCCAACGTCCTGACTTTC. It translates to CASSPQGSGANVLTF.

The chain links TRBV6-5 to TRBJ1-1; D might be TRBD1 (5 bases). The CDR3 is made up of 15 amino acids. The ends were cut back, 6 bases at V and 0 bases at J, with 14 bases in the middle. Germline lookup yields CDR1 MNHEY and CDR2 SVGAGI. As DNA, the CDR3 is TGTGCCAGCAGCGAGACTTGGGGGATGAACACTGAAGCTTTCTTT. It encodes CASSETWGMNTEAFF.

This clone was observed once. The chain has TRBV6-4 and TRBJ2-2, with 10 bases matching TRBD2. Germline trimming cut 2 bases from V and 3 bases from J; bases unmatched to any gene: 3. This CDR3 region has 16 residues. The germline V gene has CDR1 MRHNA and CDR2 SNTAGT. CDR3 amino acids: CASSDTAGGHTGELFF. CDR3 DNA sequence: TGTGCCAGCAGTGACACAGCGGGGGGGCACACCGGGGAGCTGTTTTTT.

This chain links TRBV29-1 with TRBJ1-2, with TRBD1 as a possible D gene (5 bases). The germline V and J ends were trimmed by 6 bases and 5 bases, with 25 bases remaining between them. The V gene's germline CDR1 is SQVTM and CDR2 ANQGSEA. This CDR3 comprises 16 residues. The chain's CDR3 is CSVCRECDREGYGYTF. CDR3 nucleotide sequence: TGCAGCGTGTGCCGGGAATGCGACAGAGAAGGTTATGGCTACACCTTC.

The genes are TRBV4-1 and TRBJ2-5; D gene unclear. V was clipped by 0 bases and J by 2 bases, with 10 bases between them. The germline CDR1 and CDR2 sequences are MGHRA and YSYEKL. There are 15 residues in the CDR3. The CDR3 protein is CASSQDILRQETQYF. The CDR3 coding sequence is TGCGCCAGCAGCCAAGATATTTTGCGGCAAGAGACCCAGTACTTC.

The chain links TRBV18 to TRBJ2-3; possibly TRBD1 for D (5 bases). Germline V gene data show CDR1 as KGHSH and CDR2 as LQKENI. CDR3 length: 15 residues. The germline V and J ends were trimmed by 3 bases and 0 bases, with 10 bases remaining between them. The CDR3 protein is CASSPHRFSTDTQYF. CDR3 nucleotide sequence: TGTGCCAGCTCACCCCACAGGTTCAGCACAGATACGCAGTATTTT.

The chain links TRBV5-4 to TRBJ1-2, with D hard to call. Germline CDR1 SGHNT, CDR2 YYREEE (reference sequence). The CDR3 loop spans 16 amino acids. The V and J ends lost 0 bases and 3 bases respectively, with 15 bases between them. CDR3 nucleotide sequence: TGTGCCAGCAGCTTGGTCCAGACAAATTGGGACTATGGCTACACCTTC. Translation: CASSLVQTNWDYGYTF. The variable domain in full, with the rest retrieved from reference TRBV5-4 and TRBJ1-2, is ETGVTQSPTHLIKTRGQQVTLRCSSQSGHNTVSWYQQALGQGPQFIFQYYREEENGRGNFPPRFSGLQFPNYSSELNVNALELDDSALYLCASSLVQTNWDYGYTFGSGTRLTVV.

This clone came up a few times. The chain recombines TRBV7-9 with TRBJ2-1, with unresolved D. The V end lost 5 bases, the J end lost 7 bases, and 24 bases lay between the germline ends. CDR3 length equals 17 residues. Germline lookup yields CDR1 SEHNR and CDR2 FQNEAQ (reference sequence). The CDR3 DNA sequence: TGTGCCAGCAGCCCCCTCTTCCGGGTGACCTTTTGGAATGAGCAGTTCTTC. It translates to CASSPLFRVTFWNEQFF.

This clone was counted a few times. The gene calls are TRBV18 and TRBJ1-1; 8 bases map to TRBD1. CDR3 size: 14 residues. Germline values: CDR1 KGHSH, CDR2 LQKENI. Trimming cost V 8 bases and J 6 bases; bases outside gene matches: 11. As DNA, the CDR3 is TGTGCCAGCGTGTACTTGACAGGGGCGCCTGAAGCTTTCTTT. This gives the protein CASVYLTGAPEAFF. Using reference TRBV18 and TRBJ1-1 for the parts outside the CDR3, the full variable domain is NAGVMQNPRHLVRRRGQEARLRCSPMKGHSHVYWYRQLPEEGLKFMVYLQKENIIDESGMPKERFSAEFPKEGPSILRIQQVVRGDSAAYFCASVYLTGAPEAFFGQGTRLTVV.

This clone was seen more than once but under ten times. V is TRBV19 and J is TRBJ1-6, with D perhaps TRBD1 (6 bases). The germline V gene has CDR1 LNHDA and CDR2 SQIVND (reference sequence). Trimming stripped 3 bases from V and 8 bases from J, with 11 bases between. CDR3 length: 14 amino acids. The CDR3 is CASSMLQGDSPLHF. The CDR3 DNA follows: TGTGCCAGTAGTATGTTACAGGGAGATTCACCCCTCCACTTT.

The rearrangement joins TRBV13 to TRBJ2-3, with 8 bases aligning to TRBD2. This CDR3 is built from 15 residues. Germline CDR1 PRHDT, CDR2 FYEKMQ (reference sequence). The ends lost 0 bases at V and 7 bases at J; junction bases unmatched: 6. The CDR3 DNA sequence: TGTGCCAGCAGCTTAGGTATAGCGGGAATCAATACGCAGTATTTT. This translates into CASSLGIAGINTQYF.

V and J are TRBV5-1 and TRBJ2-3; 10 bases agree with TRBD2. The CDR3 is 16 amino acids. V was pared by 1 base and J by 5 bases, with 7 bases of the junction left unmatched. Germline loops: CDR1 SGHRS, CDR2 YFSETQ. CDR3 sequence (DNA): TGCGCCAGCAGCTTGTCTAGCGGGAGTAGTGGAGATACGCAGTATTTT. The encoded protein is CASSLSSGSSGDTQYF. Combining the CDR3 with reference TRBV5-1 and TRBJ2-3 gives the whole variable domain KAGVTQTPRYLIKTRGQQVTLSCSPISGHRSVSWYQQTPGQGLQFLFEYFSETQRNKGNFPGRFSGRQFSNSRSEMNVSTLELGDSALYLCASSLSSGSSGDTQYFGPGTRLTVL.

The genes are TRBV27 and TRBJ2-5; 10 nucleotides line up with TRBD2. V lost 0 bases, J lost 6 bases, and 7 bases stayed unmatched. This CDR3 is 16 amino acids long. Germline lookup yields CDR1 MNHEY and CDR2 SMNVEV (reference sequence). The CDR3 DNA sequence: TGTGCCAGCAGTTTATCGATGGCTAGCGGGAGACAGACCCAGTACTTC. It is translated as CASSLSMASGRQTQYF.

This chain connects TRBV7-6 to TRBJ1-1; 11 nucleotides align to TRBD1. V shed 2 bases and J 5 bases; nucleotides not matched to a gene: 4. Germline V lookup: CDR1 SGHVS, CDR2 FNYEAQ. The CDR3 has 15 amino acids. The CDR3 sequence: CASSLWGQGGTEAFF. CDR3 nucleotide sequence: TGTGCCAGCAGCTTATGGGGACAGGGGGGAACTGAAGCTTTCTTT.

The chain is built from TRBV18 and TRBJ2-2; TRBD2 agrees at 10 bases. The length of the CDR3 is 15 residues. Germline values: CDR1 KGHSH, CDR2 LQKENI. The V and J ends lost 6 bases and 4 bases, in that order; junction bases with no gene match: 5. The CDR3 spells CASSLAGAITGELFF. CDR3 nucleotide sequence: TGTGCCAGCTCCCTAGCGGGAGCGATCACCGGGGAGCTGTTTTTT. The full variable domain, rest sourced from reference TRBV18 and TRBJ2-2, is NAGVMQNPRHLVRRRGQEARLRCSPMKGHSHVYWYRQLPEEGLKFMVYLQKENIIDESGMPKERFSAEFPKEGPSILRIQQVVRGDSAAYFCASSLAGAITGELFFGEGSRLTVL.

This chain joins TRBV4-3 and TRBJ2-3; 9 bases are shared with TRBD1. V lost 3 bases and J lost 4; bases outside the gene matches: 8. CDR1 is LGHNA, CDR2 YSLEER, per germline. The CDR3 loop spans 16 amino acids. Written as DNA, the CDR3 is TGCGCCAGCAGCCATCTTACGACAGGGGGGGCAGATACGCAGTATTTT. It is translated as CASSHLTTGGADTQYF.

Details on this clone: A much more abundant neighbour one base away suggests this may be a read error. This chain connects TRBV28 to TRBJ2-7; D is perhaps TRBD1 (6 bases). Germline V gene sequence: CDR1 MDHEN, CDR2 SYDVKM. This CDR3 has 13 amino acids. The V and J ends lost 7 bases and 2 bases respectively, with 12 bases between them. CDR3 sequence: CASTPTGPYEQYF. CDR3 nucleotides: TGTGCCAGCACCCCGACAGGTCCCTACGAGCAGTACTTC.

The V and J genes are TRBV14 and TRBJ2-3, with D unresolved. The CDR3 length is 16 residues. CDR1 and CDR2 (germline): SGHDN, FVKESK. Trimming left V 1 base short and J 4 bases short, with 15 bases between. The CDR3 protein is CASSQGSHRAADTQYF. DNA of the CDR3: TGTGCCAGCAGCCAAGGTTCCCATAGAGCTGCAGATACGCAGTATTTT. Combining the CDR3 with reference TRBV14 and TRBJ2-3 gives the whole variable domain EAGVTQFPSHSVIEKGQTVTLRCDPISGHDNLYWYRRVMGKEIKFLLHFVKESKQDESGMPNNRFLAERTGGTYSTLKVQPAELEDSGVYFCASSQGSHRAADTQYFGPGTRLTVL.